This T cell receptor (beta chain) is drawn from a study of high-grade serous ovarian cancer treatment subgroups (dated by TCRdb to the early 2020s). Background on the whole study: A mean of around 13,000 reads and 6,500 to 9,500 unique TCR beta rearrangements per sample was generated by sequencing. Under a laparoscopic triage algorithm, patients with high-grade serous ovarian cancer were grouped by complete gross resection or by neoadjuvant chemotherapy response, and the study profiled the TCR beta repertoires of these patients. A cohort of around 30 patients was included: roughly 10 with no residual disease after primary surgery (R0), roughly 10 who were excellent NACT responders, and roughly 10 who were poor NACT responders. In total there were more than 75 samples, since every patient provided one primary tumor sample and two metastatic tumor samples. Overall study outcomes, separate from this receptor: Tumors from the same patient had repertoire similarity ranging from 0.11 to 0.79, while tumors from different patients showed almost no similarity. The TCR repertoire analyses centered on CDR3, and CDR1 and CDR2 were not analyzed. TCR clonal relatedness was found to be positively correlated with neoantigen level and, by trend, with copy number variation and mutation load derived from whole-genome sequencing. Because bulk tumor TCR sequencing provided no spatial information, insight into HGSC tumor complexity and diversity was limited.

As regards this clone: Its antigen target is currently unknown. No per-base quality is available; no much larger clone lies one base away.

The germline V gene gives CDR1 as SGHRS and CDR2 as YFSETQ. From the cysteine through the phenylalanine, the CDR3 covers 18 amino acids. The retained sequence is limited to the CDR3, 54 bases, with the frame set at the first base. At the junction V is shortened by 4 bases and J by 11 bases; bases outside the gene matches: 21. Tumor samples were collected prior to definitive surgery or chemotherapy. Genomic DNA was extracted by the MD Anderson Biospecimen Extraction Resource, and TCR sequencing was done by the MD Anderson Cancer Genomics Laboratory. The 100 or so tumor samples were subjected to high-throughput TCR profiling using ImmunoSEQ. The original methods were these. To measure repertoire diversity, the metrics used were richness (unique productive sequences), clonality, evenness and relatedness, and the Bhattacharyya coefficient was used to assess similarity between samples. In a sensitivity analysis, TCRs with fewer than two reads were excluded, and consistent conclusions were obtained. Here the immuneACCESS table is served through TCRdb, limited to in-frame sequences with V and J called. Missing clones are a known gap in these copies; in checked studies unresolved V genes cover under half, and the rest lacks a known reason. The DNA was the basis for D and trimming; V, J and clone size are from that table. The sample has 2,500 to 3,500 clones on record, 70% to 75% of them singletons. Of the sample, roughly a sixth is held by the ten largest clones.

The origin of this receptor is a human donor with high-grade serous ovarian cancer. The sequence joins TRBV5-1 to TRBJ2-5, with 12 middle bases fitting TRBD2. Sequencing was done on a sample of tumor tissue. The nucleotide sequence is TGCGCCAGCAGCCCTGGACTAGCGGGGACTACGCGGCTCGGGGAGCAGTACTTC. This encodes CASSPGLAGTTRLGEQYF.